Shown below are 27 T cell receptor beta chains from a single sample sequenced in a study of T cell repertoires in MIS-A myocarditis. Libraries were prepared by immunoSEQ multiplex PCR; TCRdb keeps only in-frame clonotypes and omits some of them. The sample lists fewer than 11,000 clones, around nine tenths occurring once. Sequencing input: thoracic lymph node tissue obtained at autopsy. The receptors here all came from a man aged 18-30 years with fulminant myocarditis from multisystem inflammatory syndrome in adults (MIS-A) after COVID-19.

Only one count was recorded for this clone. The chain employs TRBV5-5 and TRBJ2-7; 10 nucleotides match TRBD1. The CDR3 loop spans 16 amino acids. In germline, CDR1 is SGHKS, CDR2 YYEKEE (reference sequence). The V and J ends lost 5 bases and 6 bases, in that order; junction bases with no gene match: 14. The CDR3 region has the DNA TGTGCCAGCAGTCCCCCCGGGACAGGGGTTGATGGCGAGCAGTACTTC. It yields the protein CASSPPGTGVDGEQYF.

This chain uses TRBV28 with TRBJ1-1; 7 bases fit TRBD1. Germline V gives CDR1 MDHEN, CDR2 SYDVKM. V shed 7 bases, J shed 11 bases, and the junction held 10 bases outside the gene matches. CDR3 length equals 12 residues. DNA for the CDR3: TGTGCCAGCACCAAGGACAGGAGGCGGGCTTTCTTT. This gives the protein CASTKDRRRAFF.

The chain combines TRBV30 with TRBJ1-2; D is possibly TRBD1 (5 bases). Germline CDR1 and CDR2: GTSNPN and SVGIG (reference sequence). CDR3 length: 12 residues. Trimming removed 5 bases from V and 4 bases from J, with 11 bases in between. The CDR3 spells CAWARDSYGYTF. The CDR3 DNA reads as TGTGCCTGGGCGCGAGACAGCTATGGCTACACCTTC.

The CDR3 DNA sequence: TGTGCCAGCAGTTTTTCTGCGGGGGATGAGCAGTTCTTC. Protein: CASSFSAGDEQFF. The chain is built from TRBV12-3 or TRBV12-4 and TRBJ2-1, with 7 bases that match TRBD2. V gave up 3 bases and J gave up 8 bases; unmatched junction bases: 4. The length of the CDR3 is 13 residues.

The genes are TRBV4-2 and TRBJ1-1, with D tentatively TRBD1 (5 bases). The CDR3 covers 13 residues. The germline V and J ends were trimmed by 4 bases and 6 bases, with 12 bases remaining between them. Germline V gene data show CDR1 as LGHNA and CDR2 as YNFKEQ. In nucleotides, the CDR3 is TGTGCCAGCAGCCTAGAGAAAGGGGCTGAAGCTTTCTTT. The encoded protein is CASSLEKGAEAFF.

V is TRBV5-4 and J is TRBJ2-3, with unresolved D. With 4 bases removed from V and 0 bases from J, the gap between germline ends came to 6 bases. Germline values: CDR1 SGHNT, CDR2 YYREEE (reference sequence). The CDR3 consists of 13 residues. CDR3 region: CASSVPSTDTQYF. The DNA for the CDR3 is TGTGCCAGCAGCGTCCCAAGCACAGATACGCAGTATTTT.

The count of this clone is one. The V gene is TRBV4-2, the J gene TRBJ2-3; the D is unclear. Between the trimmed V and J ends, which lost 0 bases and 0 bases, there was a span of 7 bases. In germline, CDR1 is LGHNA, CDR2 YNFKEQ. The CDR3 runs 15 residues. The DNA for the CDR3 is TGTGCCAGCAGCCAAGACACACCGAGCACAGATACGCAGTATTTT. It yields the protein CASSQDTPSTDTQYF.

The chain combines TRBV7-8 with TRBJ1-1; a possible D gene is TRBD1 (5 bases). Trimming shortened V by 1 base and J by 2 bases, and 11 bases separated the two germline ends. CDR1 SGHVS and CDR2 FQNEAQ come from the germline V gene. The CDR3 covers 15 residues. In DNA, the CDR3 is TGTGCCAGCAGCTTAGGACCGGGGGTAAACACTGAAGCTTTCTTT. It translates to CASSLGPGVNTEAFF.

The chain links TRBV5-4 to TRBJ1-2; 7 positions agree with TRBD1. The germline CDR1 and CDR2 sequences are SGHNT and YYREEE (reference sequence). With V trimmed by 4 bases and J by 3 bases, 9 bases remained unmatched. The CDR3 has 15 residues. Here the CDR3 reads CASSIGVGGDYGYTF. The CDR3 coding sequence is TGTGCCAGCAGCATTGGAGTAGGGGGCGACTATGGCTACACCTTC.

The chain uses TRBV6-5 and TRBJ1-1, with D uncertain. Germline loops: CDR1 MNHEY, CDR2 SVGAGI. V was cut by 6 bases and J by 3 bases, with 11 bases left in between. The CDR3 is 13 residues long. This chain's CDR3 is CASSRREDTEAFF. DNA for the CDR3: TGTGCCAGCAGCCGGAGGGAGGACACTGAAGCTTTCTTT.

CDR3 sequence (DNA): TGCGCCAGCAGCCAGAGTACCGGGGGTATGGCAGATACGCAGTATTTT. This codes for CASSQSTGGMADTQYF. The chain combines TRBV4-1 with TRBJ2-3, with D possibly being TRBD2 (6 bases). V was pared by 3 bases and J by 4 bases, with 17 bases between. This CDR3 is built from 16 residues. The V gene's germline CDR1 is MGHRA and CDR2 YSYEKL.

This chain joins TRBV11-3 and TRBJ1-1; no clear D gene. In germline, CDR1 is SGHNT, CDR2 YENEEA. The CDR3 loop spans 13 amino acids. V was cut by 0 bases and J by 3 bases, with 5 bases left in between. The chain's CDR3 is CASSLEDDTEAFF. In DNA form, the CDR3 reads TGTGCCAGCAGCTTAGAAGACGACACTGAAGCTTTCTTT.

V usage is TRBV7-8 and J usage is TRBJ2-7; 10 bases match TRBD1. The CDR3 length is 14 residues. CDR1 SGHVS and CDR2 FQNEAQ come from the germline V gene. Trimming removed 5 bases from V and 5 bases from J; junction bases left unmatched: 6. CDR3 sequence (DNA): TGTGCCAGCAGCGTGACAGGGGGCGGCCACGAGCAGTACTTC. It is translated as CASSVTGGGHEQYF.

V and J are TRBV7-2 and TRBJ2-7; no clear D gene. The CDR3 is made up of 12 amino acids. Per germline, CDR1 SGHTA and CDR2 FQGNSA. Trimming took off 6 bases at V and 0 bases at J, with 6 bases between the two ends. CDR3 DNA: TGTGCCAGCAGTCACAGCTCCTACGAGCAGTACTTC. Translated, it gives CASSHSSYEQYF.

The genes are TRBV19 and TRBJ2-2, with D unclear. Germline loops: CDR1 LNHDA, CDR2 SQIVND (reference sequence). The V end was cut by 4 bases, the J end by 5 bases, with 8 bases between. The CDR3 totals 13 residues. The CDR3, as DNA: TGTGCCAGTAGTAGGGATGAGACCGGGGAGCTGTTTTTT. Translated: CASSRDETGELFF.

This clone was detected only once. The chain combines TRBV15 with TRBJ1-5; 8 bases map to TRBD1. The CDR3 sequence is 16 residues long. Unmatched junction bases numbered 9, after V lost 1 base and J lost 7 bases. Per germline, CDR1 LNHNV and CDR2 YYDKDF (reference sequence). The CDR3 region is CATSRGDRGRGQPQHF. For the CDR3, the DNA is TGTGCCACCAGCAGAGGAGACAGGGGCCGAGGGCAGCCCCAGCATTTT.

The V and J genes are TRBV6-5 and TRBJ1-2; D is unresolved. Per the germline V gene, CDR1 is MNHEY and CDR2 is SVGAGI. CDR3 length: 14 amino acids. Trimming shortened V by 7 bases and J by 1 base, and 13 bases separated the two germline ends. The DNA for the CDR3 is TGTGCCAGCAACGACCGAATGGGTAACTATGGCTACACCTTC. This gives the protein CASNDRMGNYGYTF.

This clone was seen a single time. The CDR3 region has the DNA TGTGCCTGGAGTGTACGGTCTGGGGCCGTCAATCAGCCCCAGCATTTT. Translating it yields CAWSVRSGAVNQPQHF. The chain employs TRBV30 and TRBJ1-5; D is perhaps TRBD1 (5 bases). The germline V gene has CDR1 GTSNPN and CDR2 SVGIG (reference sequence). V lost 0 bases, J lost 3 bases, and 15 bases lay in between. The CDR3 totals 16 residues. The full variable domain, completed using reference TRBV30 and TRBJ1-5, is SQTIHQWPATLVQPVGSPLSLECTVEGTSNPNLYWYRQAAGRGLQLLFYSVGIGQISSEVPQNLSASRPQDRQFILSSKKLLLSDSGFYLCAWSVRSGAVNQPQHFGDGTRLSIL.

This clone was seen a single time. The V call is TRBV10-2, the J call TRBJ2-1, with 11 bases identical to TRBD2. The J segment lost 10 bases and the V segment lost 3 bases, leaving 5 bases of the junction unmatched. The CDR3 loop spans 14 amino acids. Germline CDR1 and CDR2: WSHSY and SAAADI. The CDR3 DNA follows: TGCGCCAGCAGTGATAGCGGGGGGGCTGGCGAGCAGTTCTTC. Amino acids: CASSDSGGAGEQFF.

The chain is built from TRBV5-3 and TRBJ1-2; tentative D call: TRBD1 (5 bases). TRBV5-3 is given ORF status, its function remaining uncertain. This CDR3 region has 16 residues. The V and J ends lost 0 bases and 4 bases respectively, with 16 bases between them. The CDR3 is CARSLVPGRDIYGYTF. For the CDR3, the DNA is TGTGCCAGAAGCTTGGTCCCGGGACGTGACATCTATGGCTACACCTTC.

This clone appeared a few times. CDR3 amino acids: CASSLDRDRGRRAFF. CDR3 coding DNA: TGTGCCAGCAGCCTTGACAGGGACAGGGGAAGAAGAGCTTTCTTT. This sequence joins TRBV28 and TRBJ1-1, with 10 bases lining up with TRBD1. Unmatched junction bases numbered 14, after V lost 6 bases and J lost 10 bases. CDR1 MDHEN and CDR2 SYDVKM come from the germline V gene. This CDR3 spans 15 amino acids.

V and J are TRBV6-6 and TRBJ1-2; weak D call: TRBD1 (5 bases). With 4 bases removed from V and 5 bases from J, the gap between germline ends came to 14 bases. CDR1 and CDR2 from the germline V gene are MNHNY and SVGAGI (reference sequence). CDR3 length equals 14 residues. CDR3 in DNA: TGTGCCAGCAGTTTGGCCAGGGTAGGGTATGGCTACACCTTC. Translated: CASSLARVGYGYTF.

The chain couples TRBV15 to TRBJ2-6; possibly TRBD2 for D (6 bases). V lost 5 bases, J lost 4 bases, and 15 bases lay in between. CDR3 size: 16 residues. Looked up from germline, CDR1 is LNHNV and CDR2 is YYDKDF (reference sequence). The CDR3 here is CATSEGEVSGANVLTF. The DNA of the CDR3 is TGTGCCACCAGCGAAGGGGAGGTGTCCGGGGCCAACGTCCTGACTTTC. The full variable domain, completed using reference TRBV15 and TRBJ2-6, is DAMVIQNPRYQVTQFGKPVTLSCSQTLNHNVMYWYQQKSSQAPKLLFHYYDKDFNNEADTPDNFQSRRPNTSFCFLDIRSPGLGDTAMYLCATSEGEVSGANVLTFGAGSRLTVL.

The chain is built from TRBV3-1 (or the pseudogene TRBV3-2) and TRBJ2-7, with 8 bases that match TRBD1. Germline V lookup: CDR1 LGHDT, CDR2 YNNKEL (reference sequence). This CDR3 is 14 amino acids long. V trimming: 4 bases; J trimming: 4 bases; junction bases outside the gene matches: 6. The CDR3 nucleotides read TGTGCCAGCAGCCCACCCAGGGGGCGGTACGAGCAGTACTTC. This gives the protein CASSPPRGRYEQYF.

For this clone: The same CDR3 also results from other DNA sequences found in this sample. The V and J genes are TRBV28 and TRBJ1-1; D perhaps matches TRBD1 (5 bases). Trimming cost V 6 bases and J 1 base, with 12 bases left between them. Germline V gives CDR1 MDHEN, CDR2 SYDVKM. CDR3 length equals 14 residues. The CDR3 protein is CASRKTGANTEAFF. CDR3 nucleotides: TGTGCCAGCAGAAAAACAGGAGCGAACACTGAAGCTTTCTTT.

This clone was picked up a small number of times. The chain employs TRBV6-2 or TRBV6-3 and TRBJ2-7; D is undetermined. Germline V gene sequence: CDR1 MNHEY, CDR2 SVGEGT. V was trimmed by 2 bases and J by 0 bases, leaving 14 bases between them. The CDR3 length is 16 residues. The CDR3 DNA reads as TGTGCCAGCAGTTACGACCTACCAGGAGCCTCCTACGAGCAGTACTTC. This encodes CASSYDLPGASYEQYF.

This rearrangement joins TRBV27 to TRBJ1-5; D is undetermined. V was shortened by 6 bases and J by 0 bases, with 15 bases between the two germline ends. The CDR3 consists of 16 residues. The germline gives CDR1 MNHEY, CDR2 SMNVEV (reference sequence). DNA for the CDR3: TGTGCCAGCAGCCCACGACTGCTATATAGCAATCAGCCCCAGCATTTT. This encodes CASSPRLLYSNQPQHF.